Included here is one T cell receptor (beta chain) sequence, with context. Its antigen is still unknown. At one boundary the junction diverges from the germline segment, which might be a read error. An Oncomine TCR Beta short-read assay was used to sequence the DNA from cultured CD4+ T cells. Genomic DNA extraction was carried out from cultured CD4+ T cells. TCRdb reprocessed the PCR reads via MiXCR and lists one record per CDR3 protein. Here the sample spans over 10,000 distinct CDR3 sequences, around 38% being singletons. Germline loops: CDR1 MNHEY, CDR2 SVGEGT. The CDR3 totals 16 residues. Documented treatment: roughly 10-day PBMC culture with coronavirus spike peptide pools or control peptides (ViraFEST assay). The data stem from a study of vaccination and CD4 T cells after COVID-19.

This rearrangement joins TRBV6-2 or TRBV6-3 to TRBJ2-5; 7 bases map to TRBD2. The material was CD4+ T cells from blood, cultured in vitro, obtained after SARS-CoV-2 vaccination. The clonotype comes from a human donor who had recovered from COVID-19. The CDR3 DNA reads as TGTGCCAGCAGTTACGAACGAGCGGGATTGGTAGAGATCCAGTACTTC. Translated: CASSYERAGLVEIQYF.